One sample yielded the 10 T cell receptor beta chains listed below, sequenced in a study of blood T cell repertoires in COVID-19. Using immunoSEQ multiplex PCR, the repertoire was profiled, and TCRdb retains in-frame clones only, with some absent. The profile covers 55,000 to 90,000 clones, with 88% appearing a single time and about 1.4% taken by the ten largest. Input material: peripheral blood. Receptors originate from a human donor in a cohort sampled during active COVID-19.

The J gene is TRBJ2-5, the V gene TRBV5-1; D is unresolved. The germline V gene has CDR1 SGHRS and CDR2 YFSETQ. The CDR3 is 14 amino acids. Trimming cost V 0 bases and J 1 base, with 7 bases left between them. The CDR3 coding sequence is TGCGCCAGCAGCTTGGACGGTATCCAAGAGACCCAGTACTTC. The encoded protein is CASSLDGIQETQYF.

This clone was picked up one time. The chain employs TRBV7-9 and TRBJ2-2; 7 nucleotides line up with TRBD1. The CDR3 covers 16 residues. With 5 bases clipped from V and 6 bases from J, the junction kept 12 bases outside the gene matches. CDR1 SEHNR and CDR2 FQNEAQ come from the germline V gene (reference sequence). CDR3 region: CASSIGGAGLSGELFF. The DNA of the CDR3 is TGTGCCAGCAGCATAGGGGGCGCAGGATTATCCGGGGAGCTGTTTTTT.

This clone has a single count. CDR3 sequence reads: CASSYGTENSPLHF. The CDR3 nucleotides are TGTGCCAGCAGCTACGGGACAGAGAATTCACCCCTCCACTTT. V is TRBV11-3 and J is TRBJ1-6; TRBD1 matches at 7 bases. This CDR3 has 14 amino acids. V was clipped by 4 bases and J by 7 bases; unmatched bases: 4. CDR1 and CDR2 from the germline V gene are SGHNT and YENEEA.

CDR3 DNA: TGTGCCAGCATGGGGCAGGGGATCAAAAACATTCAGTACTTC. It yields the protein CASMGQGIKNIQYF. This chain links TRBV11-2 with TRBJ2-4, with D perhaps matching TRBD1 (6 bases). Germline values: CDR1 SGHAT, CDR2 FQNNGV. The CDR3 has 14 residues. V was pared by 7 bases and J by 3 bases, with 13 bases between. Using reference TRBV11-2 and TRBJ2-4 for the parts outside the CDR3, the full variable domain is EAGVAQSPRYKIIEKRQSVAFWCNPISGHATLYWYQQILGQGPKLLIQFQNNGVVDDSQLPKDRFSAERLKGVDSTLKIQPAKLEDSAVYLCASMGQGIKNIQYFGAGTRLSVL.

The chain couples TRBV29-1 to TRBJ1-1; perhaps TRBD1 as D (5 bases). This CDR3 has 13 residues. Germline values: CDR1 SQVTM, CDR2 ANQGSEA. Trimming shortened V by 4 bases and J by 4 bases, and 13 bases separated the two germline ends. The CDR3 sequence: CSVGKGMGTEAFF. The DNA of the CDR3 is TGCAGCGTTGGTAAGGGGATGGGCACTGAAGCTTTCTTT. The whole variable domain, filled in from reference TRBV29-1 and TRBJ1-1, reads SAVISQKPSRDICQRGTSLTIQCQVDSQVTMMFWYRQQPGQSLTLIATANQGSEATYESGFVIDKFPISRPNLTFSTLTVSNMSPEDSSIYLCSVGKGMGTEAFFGQGTRLTVV.

The chain has TRBV5-4 and TRBJ2-1, with 12 bases matching TRBD2. Per germline, CDR1 SGHNT and CDR2 YYREEE (reference sequence). V was clipped by 0 bases and J by 8 bases; unmatched bases: 6. The CDR3 loop spans 16 amino acids. The CDR3 DNA is TGTGCCAGCAGCTTGGAGGCTAGCGGGAGGGGGTATGAGCAGTTCTTC. This encodes CASSLEASGRGYEQFF.

This chain uses TRBV18 with TRBJ2-7; TRBD1 matches 12 bases. CDR3 size: 17 residues. Germline CDR1 reads KGHSH; CDR2 reads LQKENI. V was pared by 2 bases and J by 6 bases, with 11 bases of the junction left unmatched. In DNA form, the CDR3 reads TGTGCCAGCTCACCAGTGCGGGACAGGGGGCGCGTAAGCGAGCAGTACTTC. Encoded protein: CASSPVRDRGRVSEQYF.

The chain joins TRBV10-3 to TRBJ2-1; TRBD1 is a possible D gene (5 bases). CDR3 length: 11 amino acids. V was trimmed by 11 bases and J by 7 bases, leaving 12 bases between them. Per the germline V gene, CDR1 is ENHRY and CDR2 is SYGVKD. CDR3 sequence (DNA): TGTGCCGGACGGACAACGAATGAGCAGTTCTTC. Its protein is CAGRTTNEQFF.

V gene TRBV7-9 combines with J gene TRBJ2-7; maybe TRBD2 (6 bases). Germline V lookup: CDR1 SEHNR, CDR2 FQNEAQ (reference sequence). There are 14 residues in the CDR3. Deletions cut 1 base from V and 2 bases from J, with 9 bases between. CDR3 bases: TGTGCCAGCAGCTTAGTGGGCGGGACCTACGAGCAGTACTTC. This codes for CASSLVGGTYEQYF.

This clone has only one observation. The CDR3 region has the DNA TGTGCCAGCAGCTTGGGCGGGGGGCCGGGAAATGGCTACACCTTC. The encoded protein is CASSLGGGPGNGYTF. V usage is TRBV5-4 and J usage is TRBJ1-2; weak D call: TRBD1 (6 bases). Per germline, CDR1 SGHNT and CDR2 YYREEE (reference sequence). This CDR3 spans 15 amino acids. V shed 0 bases and J shed 6 bases, with 15 bases lying between them. Supplemented by reference TRBV5-4 and TRBJ1-2, the full variable domain reads ETGVTQSPTHLIKTRGQQVTLRCSSQSGHNTVSWYQQALGQGPQFIFQYYREEENGRGNFPPRFSGLQFPNYSSELNVNALELDDSALYLCASSLGGGPGNGYTFGSGTRLTVV.